The next 9 T cell receptor beta chains were all read from a single sample in a study of blood T cell repertoires in COVID-19. Repertoires were generated with immunoSEQ multiplex PCR, while TCRdb's copy carries only in-frame clones and drops some. The data contain about 250,000 clones, about 88% of them singletons. Sequencing input: peripheral blood. The receptors come from a woman between 40 and 50 years old who had recovered from COVID-19.

This chain joins TRBV7-9 and TRBJ2-5; a possible D gene is TRBD2 (5 bases). CDR1 and CDR2 from the germline V gene are SEHNR and FQNEAQ (reference sequence). The CDR3 has 15 amino acids. The germline V and J ends were trimmed by 1 base and 4 bases, with 13 bases remaining between them. CDR3 protein: CASSLVGSAVETQYF. In DNA form, the CDR3 reads TGTGCCAGCAGCTTAGTGGGGAGCGCGGTAGAGACCCAGTACTTC.

This clone turned up a few times. An end of the junction does not agree with germline; a read error may underlie this. The chain uses TRBV9 and TRBJ2-1; D possibly corresponds to TRBD1 (5 bases). The CDR3 sequence is 12 residues long. Germline CDR1 SGDLS, CDR2 YYNGEE. In DNA form, the CDR3 reads TGTGCCAGCAGGGGGTCCGGGCAGGGTACGATCTTC. It yields the protein CASRGSGQGTIF.

This clone was counted a single time. This sequence joins TRBV4-3 and TRBJ2-1; TRBD2 matches at 7 bases. Per germline, CDR1 LGHNA and CDR2 YSLEER. The CDR3 contains 20 residues. Unmatched junction bases numbered 16, after V lost 2 bases and J lost 0 bases. CDR3 DNA sequence: TGCGCCAGCAGCCAATCCCCTGCTGGGAGCGGGATTAGCTCCTACAATGAGCAGTTCTTC. As protein: CASSQSPAGSGISSYNEQFF.

The gene calls are TRBV29-1 and TRBJ2-3; D unclear. The ends were cut back, 0 bases at V and 1 base at J, with 11 bases in the middle. The CDR3 length is 15 residues. Per germline, CDR1 SQVTM and CDR2 ANQGSEA. The CDR3 sequence: CSVEDPRVGTDTQYF. Written as DNA, the CDR3 is TGCAGCGTTGAAGATCCCCGGGTCGGCACAGATACGCAGTATTTT.

V gene TRBV5-1 combines with J gene TRBJ2-1; TRBD2 aligns across 8 bases. The J segment lost 10 bases and the V segment lost 0 bases, leaving 15 bases of the junction unmatched. The CDR3 totals 17 residues. The germline V gene has CDR1 SGHRS and CDR2 YFSETQ. This chain's CDR3 is CASSLEGSGSPLWEQFF. The CDR3 DNA reads as TGCGCCAGCAGCTTGGAGGGAAGCGGGAGCCCTCTTTGGGAGCAGTTCTTC.

The gene calls are TRBV3-1 (or the pseudogene TRBV3-2) and TRBJ2-3; D might be TRBD1 (6 bases). CDR3 size: 13 residues. Germline V gene sequence: CDR1 LGHDT, CDR2 YNNKEL (reference sequence). Deletions cut 4 bases from V and 2 bases from J, with 7 bases between. The CDR3 DNA is TGTGCCAGCAGCCGGGGGCCCACAGATACGCAGTATTTT. Protein sequence: CASSRGPTDTQYF.

The gene calls are TRBV24-1 and TRBJ1-2; no definite D call. Germline V gene lookup returns CDR1 KGHDR and CDR2 SFDVKD. V was cut by 2 bases and J by 4 bases, with 7 bases left in between. The CDR3 extends over 13 amino acids. The DNA of the CDR3 is TGTGCCACCAGTGATTATGGAGTCTATGGCTACACCTTC. Protein product: CATSDYGVYGYTF.

Turning to this clone: The same CDR3 is also encoded by other DNA sequences in this sample. The chain carries TRBV24-1 and TRBJ1-5; D possibly corresponds to TRBD1 (6 bases). The CDR3 has 12 amino acids. Per the germline V gene, CDR1 is KGHDR and CDR2 is SFDVKD. V lost 2 bases to trimming and J lost 10 bases, with 8 bases between them. CDR3 in amino acids: CATSDSTGPQHF. CDR3 nucleotide sequence: TGTGCCACCAGTGATTCGACAGGTCCCCAGCATTTT.

CDR3 in DNA: TGTGCCAGCAGCTTGTTCTCGGCTAGCGGGAGCAATGAGCAGTTCTTC. Protein sequence: CASSLFSASGSNEQFF. The chain has TRBV5-6 and TRBJ2-1, with 10 bases fitting TRBD2. Germline V CDR1 and CDR2: SGHDT, YYEEEE. The V segment lost 1 base and the J segment 6 bases; nucleotides outside the gene matches: 7. The CDR3 runs 16 residues.